A single sample is the source of the 20 T cell receptor beta chains below, sequenced in a study of beta chain features in type 1 diabetes. Expressed TCRB transcripts were sequenced after all isolated RNA was converted to cDNA. Assay: immunoSEQ multiplex PCR; the TCRdb copy retains only in-frame clones and omits some. The data contain about 180,000 clones, about an eighth of them singletons. What was sequenced was central memory CD4+ T cells from blood. These receptor sequences come from a young woman in good health.

This clone has just a few counts. CDR3 nucleotide sequence: TGTGCCAGCAGCTCCCGGACAGGTAATCAGCCCCAGCATTTT. This gives the protein CASSSRTGNQPQHF. V usage is TRBV11-3 and J usage is TRBJ1-5; 7 bases line up with TRBD1. V shed 4 bases, J shed 4 bases, and the junction held 4 bases outside the gene matches. There are 14 residues in the CDR3. In germline, CDR1 is SGHNT, CDR2 YENEEA.

On this clone itself: One end of the junction varies from germline; a read error may be responsible. The CDR3 region is CASSQAIGGAPYNEQFF. CDR3 DNA sequence: TGCGCCAGCAGCCAAGCGATTGGGGGGGCTCCCTACAATGAGCAGTTCTTC. The V call is TRBV7-2, the J call TRBJ2-1, with D tentatively TRBD2 (7 bases). Germline CDR1 is SGHTA and CDR2 is FQGNSA. The CDR3 runs 17 residues.

V usage is TRBV9 and J usage is TRBJ2-7; 8 nucleotides line up with TRBD2. The CDR3 consists of 15 residues. In germline, CDR1 is SGDLS, CDR2 YYNGEE. V gave up 1 base and J gave up 2 bases; unmatched junction bases: 5. CDR3 nucleotides: TGTGCCAGCAGCGTAAGCTGGCGGGAGGCCTACGAGCAGTACTTC. It translates to CASSVSWREAYEQYF.

This sequence joins TRBV7-6 and TRBJ2-1, with D possibly matching TRBD1 (7 bases). The ends were cut back, 5 bases at V and 5 bases at J, with 19 bases in the middle. CDR1 and CDR2 from the germline V gene are SGHVS and FNYEAQ. This CDR3 is 16 amino acids long. CDR3 residues: CASSTIGGGGDNEQFF. The CDR3, as DNA: TGTGCCAGCAGCACAATCGGAGGGGGCGGCGACAATGAGCAGTTCTTC.

This clone was counted only a few times. This chain connects TRBV25-1 to TRBJ2-3; 11 nucleotides line up with TRBD2. This CDR3 spans 15 amino acids. V dropped 6 bases and J dropped 4; count of bases not matched to a gene: 6. Germline loops: CDR1 MGHDK, CDR2 SYGVNS. The CDR3 DNA reads TGTGCCAGCAGGACTAGCGGGAAGGGGGCAGATACGCAGTATTTT. Its translation is CASRTSGKGADTQYF. Drawing the rest from reference TRBV25-1 and TRBJ2-3, the complete variable domain is EADIYQTPRYLVIGTGKKITLECSQTMGHDKMYWYQQDPGMELHLIHYSYGVNSTEKGDLSSESTVSRIRTEHFPLTLESARPSHTSQYLCASRTSGKGADTQYFGPGTRLTVL.

The rearrangement uses TRBV4-2 and TRBJ2-3; 16 nucleotides agree with TRBD2. V dropped 4 bases and J dropped 4; count of bases not matched to a gene: 8. From germline, CDR1 is LGHNA and CDR2 YNFKEQ. The length of the CDR3 is 18 residues. Here the CDR3 DNA reads TGTGCCAGCAGCCGCGGGACTAGCGGGAGGGCCCCTCCAGATACGCAGTATTTT. Protein sequence: CASSRGTSGRAPPDTQYF.

At least ten counts were recorded for this clone. This chain links TRBV5-5 with TRBJ1-2; D might be TRBD1 (5 bases). Germline-derived CDR1 and CDR2 are SGHKS and YYEKEE (reference sequence). CDR3 length: 14 amino acids. The V end was cut by 0 bases, the J end by 1 base, with 7 bases between. CDR3 bases: TGTGCCAGCAGCTTGGACAGGATTAACTATGGCTACACCTTC. It specifies CASSLDRINYGYTF.

V usage is TRBV30 and J usage is TRBJ1-5; D unresolved. Trimming removed 2 bases at V and 4 bases at J, with 9 bases between. Germline V gene sequence: CDR1 GTSNPN, CDR2 SVGIG (reference sequence). The CDR3 has 13 residues. CDR3 residues: CAWSRAGNQPQHF. The CDR3 DNA is TGTGCCTGGAGTAGGGCGGGGAATCAGCCCCAGCATTTT.

This clone was counted only a few times. V and J are TRBV6-6 and TRBJ2-1; D perhaps matches TRBD2 (5 bases). Germline lookup yields CDR1 MNHNY and CDR2 SVGAGI (reference sequence). The CDR3 runs 14 residues. V was trimmed by 8 bases and J by 0 bases, leaving 11 bases between them. CDR3: CASQAAPSYNEQFF. The CDR3 DNA reads TGTGCCAGCCAAGCGGCCCCCTCCTACAATGAGCAGTTCTTC.

This clone was recorded a few times. J is TRBJ2-5 and V is TRBV2, with 8 nucleotides matching TRBD1. The junction had 12 bases not matched to a gene; V was cut back by 8 bases and J by 7 bases. Looked up from germline, CDR1 is SNHLY and CDR2 is FYNNEI. The CDR3 consists of 14 residues. CDR3 sequence reads: CASQRTGRGVTQYF. The CDR3 DNA sequence: TGTGCCAGCCAAAGGACAGGGCGAGGCGTGACCCAGTACTTC.

J is TRBJ1-2 and V is TRBV9; D unclear. This CDR3 spans 12 amino acids. Deletions cut 0 bases from V and 8 bases from J, with 8 bases between. Germline CDR1 and CDR2: SGDLS and YYNGEE. CDR3 DNA sequence: TGTGCCAGCAGCGTAGCTGGCAGGGGCTACACCTTC. It translates to CASSVAGRGYTF.

The rearrangement links TRBV28 to TRBJ2-5; D gene uncertain. V was clipped by 2 bases and J by 2 bases, with 3 bases between them. CDR3 length: 12 residues. Per the germline V gene, CDR1 is MDHEN and CDR2 is SYDVKM. CDR3 protein: CASSLLQETQYF. Here the CDR3 DNA reads TGTGCCAGCAGTTTACTTCAAGAGACCCAGTACTTC.

The chain's CDR3 is CASSLNVLAGPTDTQYF. For the CDR3, the DNA is TGTGCCAGCAGCTTAAACGTACTAGCGGGACCCACAGATACGCAGTATTTT. The chain is built from TRBV7-2 and TRBJ2-3, with 10 bases matching TRBD2. The CDR3 consists of 17 residues. Trimming at V came to 2 bases and at J to 2 bases, leaving 7 bases not matched to a gene. The germline V gene has CDR1 SGHTA and CDR2 FQGNSA.

The chain employs TRBV10-3 and TRBJ1-1, with TRBD1 identical over 7 bases. Germline V gives CDR1 ENHRY, CDR2 SYGVKD. The CDR3 contains 14 residues. V shed 6 bases and J 2 bases; nucleotides not matched to a gene: 6. The CDR3: CAIRGTGANTEAFF. CDR3 coding DNA: TGTGCCATCAGGGGAACAGGGGCCAACACTGAAGCTTTCTTT.

This clone appeared a few times. This chain uses TRBV19 with TRBJ2-2; maybe TRBD1 (5 bases). The germline gives CDR1 LNHDA, CDR2 SQIVND (reference sequence). Trimming shortened V by 6 bases and J by 5 bases, and 13 bases separated the two germline ends. This CDR3 is built from 14 residues. The CDR3 DNA reads as TGTGCCAGTAGAGCGACAGCTAATACCGGGGAGCTGTTTTTT. Protein: CASRATANTGELFF.

The sample holds a few counts of this clone. The gene calls are TRBV18 and TRBJ1-4; TRBD1 is a possible D gene (6 bases). The CDR3 is 14 amino acids. In germline, CDR1 is KGHSH, CDR2 LQKENI. Trimming shortened V by 8 bases and J by 5 bases, and 15 bases separated the two germline ends. CDR3 sequence: CASRAQQGNEKLFF. The CDR3, as DNA: TGTGCCAGCCGCGCCCAACAGGGAAATGAAAAACTGTTTTTT.

This clone appeared a few times. The chain combines TRBV5-1 with TRBJ2-6, with D possibly matching TRBD1 (6 bases). V was trimmed by 5 bases and J by 0 bases, leaving 21 bases between them. The germline V gene has CDR1 SGHRS and CDR2 YFSETQ. The CDR3 length is 19 residues. The CDR3 spells CASRSTVQGLGSGANVLTF. In nucleotides, the CDR3 is TGCGCCAGCAGATCTACGGTACAGGGCCTTGGCTCTGGGGCCAACGTCCTGACTTTC.

This clone appeared a few times. The chain recombines TRBV29-1 with TRBJ2-7, with D unresolved. The germline CDR1 and CDR2 sequences are SQVTM and ANQGSEA. The CDR3 is 12 amino acids. V dropped 8 bases and J dropped 1 base, with 12 bases sitting between them. CDR3 residues: CSQVAASYEQYF. The CDR3 DNA sequence: TGCAGCCAGGTGGCAGCTTCCTACGAGCAGTACTTC.

The gene calls are TRBV11-3 and TRBJ2-1; perhaps TRBD2 as D (6 bases). Germline values: CDR1 SGHNT, CDR2 YENEEA. The CDR3 has 13 amino acids. V was clipped by 8 bases and J by 4 bases, with 12 bases between them. The CDR3 DNA sequence: TGTGCCAGCTCCGGGAGAGGATACAATGAGCAGTTCTTC. Translation gives CASSGRGYNEQFF.

The J gene is TRBJ2-7, the V gene TRBV7-8, with TRBD1 matching over 7 bases. Germline-derived CDR1 and CDR2 are SGHVS and FQNEAQ. The CDR3 has 15 amino acids. Trimming removed 2 bases from V and 7 bases from J; junction bases left unmatched: 11. The DNA for the CDR3 is TGTGCCAGCAGCTTACTGTCACAGGGGACCCTTGAGCAGTACTTC. Translating it yields CASSLLSQGTLEQYF.